This T cell receptor beta chain was profiled in a study of blood T cell repertoires in COVID-19. Study-level information: T cells, B-cell-depleted T cells, or PBMCs provided the cDNA or gDNA that served as material.

This clone came up once. The CDR3 has 15 residues. CDR1 is LGHDT and CDR2 is YNNKEL in the germline V gene (reference sequence). V lost 1 base and J 2 bases, leaving 10 bases between the germline ends. In the authors' methods: Nucleated cell counts were estimated from reference gene primer amplification. Measured with immunoSEQ multiplex PCR; TCRdb has only the in-frame clones, and not every one. V and J calls and clone size are as listed in that table; D and trimming were resolved from the DNA. The sample lists 150,000 to 200,000 clones, around 85% occurring once. The sequenced sample was peripheral blood. This receptor was taken from a man between 45 and 60 years old with active or convalescent COVID-19. J is TRBJ2-3 and V is TRBV3-1 (or the pseudogene TRBV3-2); the D gene is possibly TRBD2 (5 bases). CDR3 protein: CASSQAGDYTDTQYF. CDR3 DNA: TGTGCCAGCAGCCAAGCGGGCGACTACACAGATACGCAGTATTTT.